This T cell receptor beta chain was retrieved from a study of T-cell memory formation after mild COVID-19. As for the study in general: Across donors, TCR clusters were largely donor specific.

This clonotype was recorded a few times. What it binds is unknown. This CDR3 region has 13 residues. Trimming pared 3 bases from V and 1 base from J, leaving 6 bases between. The V gene's germline CDR1 is MNHNS and CDR2 SASEGT. Using constant-segment primers, 5'RACE produced TCR alpha and TCR beta cDNA libraries carrying sample barcodes and UMIs. One entry per CDR3 protein results from TCRdb running MiXCR on the 5' RACE reads. The data hold about 110,000 distinct CDR3 sequences, with about an eighth observed a single time. Findings of the study overall: Certain responding clones were present in pre-infection memory, suggesting participation of cross-reactive memory. Contracting CD4+ clones were located mainly in CM and EM, and CD8+ clones in EMRA.

The receptor's source is an adult woman who had mild COVID-19 (a few samples of this study predate the infection). Cell type and time point are not known. Material for sequencing was PBMCs or a T cell subset sorted from them (not recorded which). This chain links TRBV6-1 with TRBJ1-2; D not certain. The CDR3 here is CASSEVYNYGYTF. The CDR3 DNA reads TGTGCCAGCAGTGAGGTCTATAACTATGGCTACACCTTC.